The clone carrying this T cell receptor beta chain has just a few counts. Its target is unknown. This record comes from a study of post-analysis software for immune sequencing data. Study-wide results and caveats: TRBV5-6, TRBV5-1 and TRBV20-1 were among 4 or 5 TRBV segments more frequent in patients than controls.

Built from TCR beta cDNA, the libraries had unique molecular identifiers in them. One entry per CDR3 protein results from TCRdb running MiXCR on the PCR reads. The data show almost 700,000 distinct CDR3 sequences, 59% seen once. This CDR3 is 13 amino acids long. CDR1 MNHEY and CDR2 SVGEGT come from the germline V gene. This sequence originates from a girl aged 2 to 10 with multiple sclerosis. The specimen was blood. The J gene is TRBJ2-5, the V gene TRBV6-2 or TRBV6-3; weak D call: TRBD2 (6 bases). The DNA end is a closer match to TRBJ2-7, so the J assignment may be wrong. CDR3 in amino acids: CASSYGRDYEQYF. The CDR3 region has the DNA TGTGCCAGCAGTTACGGGCGGGACTACGAGCAGTACTTC.